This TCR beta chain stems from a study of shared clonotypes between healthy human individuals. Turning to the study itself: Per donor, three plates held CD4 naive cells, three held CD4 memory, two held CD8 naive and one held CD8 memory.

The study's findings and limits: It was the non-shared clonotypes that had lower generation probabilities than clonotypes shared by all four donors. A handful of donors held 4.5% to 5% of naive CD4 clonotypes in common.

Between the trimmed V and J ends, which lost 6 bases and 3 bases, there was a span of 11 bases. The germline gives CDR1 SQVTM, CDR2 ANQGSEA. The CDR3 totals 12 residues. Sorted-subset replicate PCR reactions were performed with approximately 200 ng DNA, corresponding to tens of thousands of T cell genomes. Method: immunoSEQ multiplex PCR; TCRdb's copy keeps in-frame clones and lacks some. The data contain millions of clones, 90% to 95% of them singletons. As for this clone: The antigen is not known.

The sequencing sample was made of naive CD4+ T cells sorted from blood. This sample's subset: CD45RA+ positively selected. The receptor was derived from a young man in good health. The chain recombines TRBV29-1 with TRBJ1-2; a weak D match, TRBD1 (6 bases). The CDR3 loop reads CSVRGSDYGYTF. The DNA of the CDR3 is TGCAGCGTAAGGGGGTCAGACTATGGCTACACCTTC.